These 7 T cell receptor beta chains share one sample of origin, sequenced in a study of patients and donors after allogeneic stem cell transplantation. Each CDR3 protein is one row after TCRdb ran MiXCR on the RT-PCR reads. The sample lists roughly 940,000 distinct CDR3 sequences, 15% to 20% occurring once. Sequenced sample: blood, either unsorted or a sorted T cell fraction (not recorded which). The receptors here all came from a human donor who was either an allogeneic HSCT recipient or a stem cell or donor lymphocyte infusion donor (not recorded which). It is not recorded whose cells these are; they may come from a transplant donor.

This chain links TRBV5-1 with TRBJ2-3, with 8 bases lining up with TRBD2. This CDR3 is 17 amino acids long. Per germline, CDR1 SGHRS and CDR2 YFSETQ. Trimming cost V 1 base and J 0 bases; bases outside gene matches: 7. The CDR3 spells CASSLPETSGSTDTQYF. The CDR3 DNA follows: TGCGCCAGCAGCTTGCCCGAAACTAGCGGCAGCACAGATACGCAGTATTTT.

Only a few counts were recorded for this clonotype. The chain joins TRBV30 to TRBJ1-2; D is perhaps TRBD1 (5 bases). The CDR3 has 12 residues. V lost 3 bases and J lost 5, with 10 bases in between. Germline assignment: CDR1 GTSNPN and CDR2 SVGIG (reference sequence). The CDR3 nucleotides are TGTGCCTGGAGGGGGGAAGGGTATGGCTACACCTTC. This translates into CAWRGEGYGYTF.

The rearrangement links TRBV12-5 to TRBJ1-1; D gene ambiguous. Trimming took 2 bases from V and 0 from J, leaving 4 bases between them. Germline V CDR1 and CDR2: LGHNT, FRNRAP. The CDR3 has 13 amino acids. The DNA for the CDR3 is TGTGCTAGTGGTTTGTCGCTGAACACTGAAGCTTTCTTT. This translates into CASGLSLNTEAFF.

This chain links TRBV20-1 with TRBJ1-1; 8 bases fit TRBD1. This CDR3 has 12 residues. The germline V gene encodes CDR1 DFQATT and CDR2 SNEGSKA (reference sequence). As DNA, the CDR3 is TGCAGCGCAACGGACAGGGTGACTGAAGCTTTCTTT. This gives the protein CSATDRVTEAFF.

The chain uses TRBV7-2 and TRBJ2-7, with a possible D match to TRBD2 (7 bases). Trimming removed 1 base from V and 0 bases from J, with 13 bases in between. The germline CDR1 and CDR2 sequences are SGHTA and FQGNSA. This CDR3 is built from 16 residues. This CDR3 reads CASSLDGGGHSYEQYF. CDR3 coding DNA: TGTGCCAGCAGCTTAGATGGCGGGGGCCACTCCTACGAGCAGTACTTC.

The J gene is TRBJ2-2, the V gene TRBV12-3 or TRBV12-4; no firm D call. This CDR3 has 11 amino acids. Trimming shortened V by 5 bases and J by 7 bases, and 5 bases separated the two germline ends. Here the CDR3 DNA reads TGTGCCAGCAGTGCCCTCGGGGAGCTGTTTTTT. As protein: CASSALGELFF.

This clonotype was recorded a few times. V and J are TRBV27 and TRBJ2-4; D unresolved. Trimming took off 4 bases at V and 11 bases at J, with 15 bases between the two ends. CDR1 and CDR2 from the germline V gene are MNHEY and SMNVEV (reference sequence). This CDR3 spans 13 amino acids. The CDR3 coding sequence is TGTGCCAGCAGTTCCTTCCTACATGAGGTTCAGTACTTC. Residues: CASSSFLHEVQYF.